The 4 T cell receptor beta chains listed next were all sequenced from one sample in a study of cytomegalovirus exposure and HLA in healthy donors. PCR used 60 Vbeta primers and 13 Jbeta primers. This table comes from immunoSEQ multiplex PCR, and its TCRdb copy is limited to in-frame clones, with some not included. The profile shows about 110,000 clones, roughly 80% of them singletons. The sequenced sample consisted of PBMCs. The receptor set was obtained from a man aged 25-40 years in good health and CMV-seropositive.

CDR3 region: CAISNTQDPNEKLFF. The CDR3 DNA sequence: TGTGCCATCAGTAACACCCAGGATCCTAATGAAAAACTGTTTTTT. V gene TRBV10-3 combines with J gene TRBJ1-4; D unresolved. V was pared by 5 bases and J by 3 bases, with 13 bases between. The CDR3 is 15 amino acids. Germline CDR1 is ENHRY and CDR2 is SYGVKD.

The V and J genes are TRBV19 and TRBJ1-2; no clear D. V lost 1 base to trimming and J lost 7 bases, with 4 bases between them. Germline CDR1 reads LNHDA; CDR2 reads SQIVND (reference sequence). The CDR3 spans 11 residues. The DNA of the CDR3 is TGTGCCAGTAGTATAGGACTTGGCTACACCTTC. It specifies CASSIGLGYTF.

The CDR3, as DNA: TGTGCCAGCAGTAATAGGGAATACAGGGGGACTAATGAAAAACTGTTTTTT. Its translation: CASSNREYRGTNEKLFF. The chain uses TRBV27 and TRBJ1-4; 8 bases line up with TRBD1. V lost 5 bases and J lost 2; bases outside the gene matches: 10. The CDR3 totals 17 residues. Germline lookup yields CDR1 MNHEY and CDR2 SMNVEV (reference sequence).

The V and J genes are TRBV7-9 and TRBJ2-7, with D unresolved. The germline CDR1 and CDR2 sequences are SEHNR and FQNEAQ (reference sequence). V lost 3 bases and J lost 2, with 14 bases in between. The CDR3 is 15 residues long. For the CDR3, the DNA is TGTGCCAGCAGCTTCCTATTTCAGGCAGCCTACGAGCAGTACTTC. Amino acids: CASSFLFQAAYEQYF.